The 13 T cell receptor beta chains in this list originate from one sample, sequenced in a study of blood T cell repertoires in COVID-19. Libraries were prepared by immunoSEQ multiplex PCR; TCRdb keeps only in-frame clonotypes and omits some of them. The sample holds about 220,000 clones; less than 85% are singletons and the top ten take 3% to 4.5%. Sequenced: peripheral blood. The source is a woman aged 80 or over with acute or convalescent COVID-19.

J is TRBJ2-3 and V is TRBV15, with D possibly TRBD1 on 6 matching bases. This CDR3 comprises 14 residues. V lost 1 base and J lost 3, with 8 bases in between. In germline, CDR1 is LNHNV, CDR2 YYDKDF (reference sequence). The CDR3 here is CATSRGGLTDTQYF. CDR3 nucleotide sequence: TGTGCCACCAGCAGAGGGGGGCTTACAGATACGCAGTATTTT.

The V and J genes are TRBV5-4 and TRBJ1-2; 7 bases match TRBD1. The V segment lost 4 bases and the J segment 10 bases; nucleotides outside the gene matches: 13. This CDR3 has 14 residues. Germline V gene data show CDR1 as SGHNT and CDR2 as YYREEE (reference sequence). Here the CDR3 DNA reads TGTGCCAGCAGCCCACGGACAGGAGCCCGAGACTACACCTTC. Translated, it gives CASSPRTGARDYTF.

The chain carries TRBV7-8 and TRBJ1-3; D unresolved. Trimming left V 5 bases short and J 0 bases short, with 14 bases between. The CDR3 contains 16 residues. Germline lookup yields CDR1 SGHVS and CDR2 FQNEAQ. The CDR3 DNA reads TGTGCCAGCAGCCCCTCCTCCGCACACTCTGGAAACACCATATATTTT. It codes for CASSPSSAHSGNTIYF.

V gene TRBV4-1 combines with J gene TRBJ1-2; D is uncertain. CDR1 and CDR2 (germline): MGHRA, YSYEKL. Trimming took 2 bases from V and 7 from J, leaving 14 bases between them. CDR3 size: 14 residues. The CDR3 loop reads CASSQSTGLGGYTF. CDR3 coding DNA: TGCGCCAGCAGCCAATCCACGGGGTTAGGTGGCTACACCTTC.

The chain carries TRBV7-6 and TRBJ2-3, with 16 bases aligning to TRBD2. CDR1 is SGHVS and CDR2 is FNYEAQ in the germline V gene. The CDR3 is made up of 20 amino acids. After removal of 2 bases from V and 0 bases from J, the junction contained 8 bases not matched to a gene. Here the CDR3 reads CASSLRPGLAGGTSTDTQYF. The CDR3 nucleotides read TGTGCCAGCAGCTTACGCCCGGGACTAGCGGGGGGGACTAGCACAGATACGCAGTATTTT.

This chain links TRBV6-5 with TRBJ2-7, with a tentative D call TRBD2 (7 bases). The germline V and J ends were trimmed by 5 bases and 8 bases, with 13 bases remaining between them. The CDR3 runs to 12 residues. Germline loops: CDR1 MNHEY, CDR2 SVGAGI. The CDR3 reads CASSLGGPKQYF. CDR3 DNA sequence: TGTGCCAGCAGTCTCGGGGGGCCAAAGCAGTACTTC.

In this sample, this clone turned up once. The rearrangement uses TRBV5-8 and TRBJ1-3, with 9 bases identical to TRBD1. Germline lookup yields CDR1 SGHTS and CDR2 YDEGEE. The CDR3 covers 15 residues. The V and J ends lost 5 bases and 2 bases, in that order; junction bases with no gene match: 5. CDR3 nucleotides: TGTGCCAGCAGACCTAGGGACAGGGCTGGAAACACCATATATTTT. Protein product: CASRPRDRAGNTIYF.

The chain combines TRBV7-2 with TRBJ1-5, with unresolved D. V lost 1 base and J lost 6, with 13 bases in between. The CDR3 loop spans 15 amino acids. Per the germline V gene, CDR1 is SGHTA and CDR2 is FQGNSA. This chain's CDR3 is CASSLGMERRQPQHF. CDR3 in DNA: TGTGCCAGCAGCTTAGGGATGGAGCGACGTCAGCCCCAGCATTTT.

This clone was found a few times. Other DNA sequences in the sample encode the same CDR3. The gene calls are TRBV7-2 and TRBJ1-2, with 7 bases that match TRBD1. There are 13 residues in the CDR3. CDR1 and CDR2 from the germline V gene are SGHTA and FQGNSA. Germline trimming cut 5 bases from V and 3 bases from J; bases unmatched to any gene: 3. The CDR3 DNA reads TGTGCCAGCAGCCCAGACAGGGACTATGGCTACACCTTC. It yields the protein CASSPDRDYGYTF.

This clone was seen only once. The gene calls are TRBV9 and TRBJ2-3; the D gene is possibly TRBD1 (5 bases). Trimming removed 0 bases at V and 2 bases at J, with 13 bases between. The CDR3 spans 16 residues. CDR1 is SGDLS, CDR2 YYNGEE, per germline. The CDR3, as DNA: TGTGCCAGCAGCGTAGATCAGGGAATTATCACAGATACGCAGTATTTT. Protein sequence: CASSVDQGIITDTQYF.

The rearrangement links TRBV5-4 to TRBJ1-5; D gene uncertain. This CDR3 is built from 14 residues. V dropped 0 bases and J dropped 1 base, with 5 bases sitting between them. Germline V gene lookup returns CDR1 SGHNT and CDR2 YYREEE (reference sequence). The CDR3 DNA follows: TGTGCCAGCAGCTTGGACCAGAGCAATCAGCCCCAGCATTTT. Protein product: CASSLDQSNQPQHF.

V is TRBV3-1 (or the pseudogene TRBV3-2) and J is TRBJ2-1; a weak D match, TRBD1 (6 bases). The germline CDR1 and CDR2 sequences are LGHDT and YNNKEL (reference sequence). V dropped 9 bases and J dropped 6 bases, with 15 bases sitting between them. CDR3 length: 13 residues. The CDR3 DNA reads as TGTGCCAGTATGTTGAGGGGGATCAATGAGCAGTTCTTC. Protein sequence: CASMLRGINEQFF.

This chain connects TRBV5-4 to TRBJ1-1, with TRBD1 as a possible D gene (5 bases). This CDR3 is 14 amino acids long. Between the trimmed V and J ends, which lost 2 bases and 2 bases, there was a span of 10 bases. The germline V gene encodes CDR1 SGHNT and CDR2 YYREEE (reference sequence). The CDR3 spells CASSFRQGNTEAFF. CDR3 nucleotide sequence: TGTGCCAGCAGCTTTCGTCAGGGAAACACTGAAGCTTTCTTT. The full variable domain, rest sourced from reference TRBV5-4 and TRBJ1-1, is ETGVTQSPTHLIKTRGQQVTLRCSSQSGHNTVSWYQQALGQGPQFIFQYYREEENGRGNFPPRFSGLQFPNYSSELNVNALELDDSALYLCASSFRQGNTEAFFGQGTRLTVV.